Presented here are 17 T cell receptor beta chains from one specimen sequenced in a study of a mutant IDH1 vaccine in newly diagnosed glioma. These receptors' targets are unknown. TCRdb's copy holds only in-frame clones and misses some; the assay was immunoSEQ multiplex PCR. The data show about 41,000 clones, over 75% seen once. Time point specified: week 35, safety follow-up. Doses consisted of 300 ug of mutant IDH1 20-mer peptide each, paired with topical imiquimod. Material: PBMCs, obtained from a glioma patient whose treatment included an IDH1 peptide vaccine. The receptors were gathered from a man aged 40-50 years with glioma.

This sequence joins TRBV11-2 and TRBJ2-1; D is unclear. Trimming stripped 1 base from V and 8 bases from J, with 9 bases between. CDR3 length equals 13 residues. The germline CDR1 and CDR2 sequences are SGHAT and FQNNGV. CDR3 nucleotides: TGTGCCAGCAGCTTAGTCCACCCGTATGAGCAGTTCTTC. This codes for CASSLVHPYEQFF.

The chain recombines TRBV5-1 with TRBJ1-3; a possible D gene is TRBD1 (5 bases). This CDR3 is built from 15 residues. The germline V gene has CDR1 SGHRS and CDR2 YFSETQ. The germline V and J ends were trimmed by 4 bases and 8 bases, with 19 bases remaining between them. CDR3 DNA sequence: TGCGCCAGCAGCCCCCGAGGGGCCCAGTCGGACACCATATATTTT. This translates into CASSPRGAQSDTIYF.

The CDR3: CASSIRTGNTGELFF. The DNA of the CDR3 is TGTGCCAGTAGTATAAGAACAGGGAACACCGGGGAGCTGTTTTTT. The chain couples TRBV19 to TRBJ2-2; the D gene is possibly TRBD1 (5 bases). Germline CDR1 reads LNHDA; CDR2 reads SQIVND (reference sequence). Trimming pared 2 bases from V and 1 base from J, leaving 8 bases between. The CDR3 length is 15 residues.

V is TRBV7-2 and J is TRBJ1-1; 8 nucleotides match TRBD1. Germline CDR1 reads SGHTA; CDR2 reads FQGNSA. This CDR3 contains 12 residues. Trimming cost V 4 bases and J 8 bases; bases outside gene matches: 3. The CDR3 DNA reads TGTGCCAGCAGCTCCAGGACAGGGGAAGCTTTCTTT. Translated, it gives CASSSRTGEAFF.

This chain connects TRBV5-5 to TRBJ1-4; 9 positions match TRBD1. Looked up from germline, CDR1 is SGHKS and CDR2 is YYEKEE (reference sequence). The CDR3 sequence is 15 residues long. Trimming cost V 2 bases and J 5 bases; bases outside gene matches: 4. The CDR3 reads CASSFRDRENEKLFF. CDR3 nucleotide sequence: TGTGCCAGCAGCTTCAGGGACAGGGAGAATGAAAAACTGTTTTTT. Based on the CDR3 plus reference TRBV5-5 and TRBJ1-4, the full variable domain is DAGVTQSPTHLIKTRGQQVTLRCSPISGHKSVSWYQQVLGQGPQFIFQYYEKEERGRGNFPDRFSARQFPNYSSELNVNALLLGDSALYLCASSFRDRENEKLFFGSGTQLSVL.

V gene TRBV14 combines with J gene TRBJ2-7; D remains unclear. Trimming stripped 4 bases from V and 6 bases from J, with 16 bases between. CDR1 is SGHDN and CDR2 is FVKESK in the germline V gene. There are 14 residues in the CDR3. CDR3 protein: CASSLTRTVTEQYF. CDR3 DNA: TGTGCCAGCAGCCTTACGAGAACAGTAACCGAGCAGTACTTC.

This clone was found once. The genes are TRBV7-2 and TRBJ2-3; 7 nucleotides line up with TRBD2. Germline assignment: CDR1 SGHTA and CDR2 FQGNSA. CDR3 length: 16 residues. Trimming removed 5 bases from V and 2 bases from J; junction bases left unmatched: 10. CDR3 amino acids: CASSLLASGPTDTQYF. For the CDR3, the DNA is TGTGCCAGCAGCCTCTTGGCTAGCGGACCCACAGATACGCAGTATTTT. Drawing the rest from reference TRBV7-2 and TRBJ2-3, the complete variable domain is GAGVSQSPSNKVTEKGKDVELRCDPISGHTALYWYRQSLGQGLEFLIYFQGNSAPDKSGLPSDRFSAERTGGSVSTLTIQRTQQEDSAVYLCASSLLASGPTDTQYFGPGTRLTVL.

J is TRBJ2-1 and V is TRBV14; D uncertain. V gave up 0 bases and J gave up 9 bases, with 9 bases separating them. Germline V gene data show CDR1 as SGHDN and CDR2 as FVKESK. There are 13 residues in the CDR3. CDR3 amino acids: CASSQDRRSEQFF. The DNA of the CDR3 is TGTGCCAGCAGCCAAGATCGACGGTCTGAGCAGTTCTTC.

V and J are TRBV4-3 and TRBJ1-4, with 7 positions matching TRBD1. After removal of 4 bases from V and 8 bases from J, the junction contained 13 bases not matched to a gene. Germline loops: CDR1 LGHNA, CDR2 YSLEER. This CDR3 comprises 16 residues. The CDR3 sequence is CASSPTGPGGREKLFF. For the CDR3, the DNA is TGCGCCAGCAGCCCCACAGGCCCAGGGGGACGGGAAAAACTGTTTTTT.

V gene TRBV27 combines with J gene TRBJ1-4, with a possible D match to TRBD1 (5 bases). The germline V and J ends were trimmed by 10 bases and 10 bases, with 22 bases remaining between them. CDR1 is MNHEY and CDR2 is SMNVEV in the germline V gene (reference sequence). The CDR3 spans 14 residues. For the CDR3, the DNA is TGTGCCACGGGGCTGGCCGCCTCCCGTCCAAAACTGTTTTTT. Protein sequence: CATGLAASRPKLFF.

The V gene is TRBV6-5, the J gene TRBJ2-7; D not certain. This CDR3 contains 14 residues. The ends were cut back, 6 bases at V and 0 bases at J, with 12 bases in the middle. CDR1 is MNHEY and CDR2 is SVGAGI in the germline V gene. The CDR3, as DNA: TGTGCCAGCAGCCCCACCGTTAGCTCCTACGAGCAGTACGTC. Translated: CASSPTVSSYEQYV.

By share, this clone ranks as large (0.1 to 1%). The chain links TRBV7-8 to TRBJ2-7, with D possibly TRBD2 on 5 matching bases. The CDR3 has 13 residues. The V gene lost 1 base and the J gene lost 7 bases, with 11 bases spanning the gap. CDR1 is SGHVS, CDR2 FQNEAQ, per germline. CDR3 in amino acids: CASSLELAWEQYV. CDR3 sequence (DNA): TGTGCCAGCAGCTTAGAGCTAGCTTGGGAGCAGTACGTC.

DNA of the CDR3: TGCAGCGTTGGGAGCCGGGACGGAACCTATGGCTACACCTTC. This sequence encodes CSVGSRDGTYGYTF. The chain combines TRBV29-1 with TRBJ1-2; D may be TRBD1 (5 bases). The CDR3 is 14 residues long. Germline CDR1 and CDR2: SQVTM and ANQGSEA. V was trimmed by 4 bases and J by 4 bases, leaving 16 bases between them.

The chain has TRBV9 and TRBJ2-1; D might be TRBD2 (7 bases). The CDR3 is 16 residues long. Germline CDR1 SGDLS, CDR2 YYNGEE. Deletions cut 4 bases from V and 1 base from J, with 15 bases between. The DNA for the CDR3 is TGTGCCAGCAGCCCCCGCGGGGGCAGATCCTACAATGAGCAGTTCTTC. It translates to CASSPRGGRSYNEQFF.

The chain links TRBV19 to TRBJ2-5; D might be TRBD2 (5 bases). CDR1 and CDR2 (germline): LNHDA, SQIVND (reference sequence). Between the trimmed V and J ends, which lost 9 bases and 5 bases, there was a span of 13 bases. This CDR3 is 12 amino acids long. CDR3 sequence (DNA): TGTGCCAGCGGCCTTGGGGAGGAGACCCAGTACTTC. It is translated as CASGLGEETQYF.

The CDR3 sequence is CASSEAGSDYNEQFF. The CDR3 DNA reads as TGTGCCAGCAGTGAGGCCGGGAGTGACTACAATGAGCAGTTCTTC. The chain recombines TRBV25-1 with TRBJ2-1; D perhaps matches TRBD2 (6 bases). The CDR3 loop spans 15 amino acids. Germline V CDR1 and CDR2: MGHDK, SYGVNS. Trimming removed 3 bases from V and 3 bases from J, with 12 bases in between.

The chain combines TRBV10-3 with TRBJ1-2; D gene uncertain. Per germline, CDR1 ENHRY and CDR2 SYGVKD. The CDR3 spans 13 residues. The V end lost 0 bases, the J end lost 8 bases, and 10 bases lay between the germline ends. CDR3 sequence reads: CAISESVYLGYTF. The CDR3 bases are TGTGCCATCAGTGAGTCAGTATACTTGGGCTACACCTTC.